Presented here are 20 T cell receptor beta chains from one specimen sequenced in a study of CD8 T cells in Susac syndrome. Reverse transcription used about 0.45 to 1 ug RNA and random hexamers. MiXCR was run by TCRdb on the immunoSEQ multiplex PCR reads, yielding one entry per CDR3 protein. This sample has approximately 200,000 distinct CDR3 sequences, with approximately 95% found just once. Sequencing was carried out using CD4+ T cells from PBMCs. The receptor source for this set is a human donor with multiple sclerosis.

The V gene is TRBV9, the J gene TRBJ2-3, with 9 bases fitting TRBD1. The trim removed 0 bases at V and 4 bases at J, leaving 6 bases unmatched. Germline assignment: CDR1 SGDLS and CDR2 YYNGEE. The CDR3 has 16 amino acids. Written as DNA, the CDR3 is TGTGCCAGCAGCGTAGCTATGGGACAGGGCTCAGATACGCAGTATTTT. It translates to CASSVAMGQGSDTQYF.

The chain combines TRBV30 with TRBJ1-2, with D possibly matching TRBD1 (5 bases). This CDR3 has 10 amino acids. Trimming shortened V by 5 bases and J by 8 bases, and 9 bases separated the two germline ends. Germline V CDR1 and CDR2: GTSNPN, SVGIG (reference sequence). CDR3 amino acids: CAWRGGGYTF. The DNA of the CDR3 is TGTGCCTGGCGGGGGGGAGGCTACACCTTC.

This chain joins TRBV2 and TRBJ1-6, with TRBD1 matching over 12 bases. Germline loops: CDR1 SNHLY, CDR2 FYNNEI. CDR3 length: 15 residues. The V segment lost 4 bases and the J segment 12 bases; nucleotides outside the gene matches: 7. The CDR3 sequence is CASSGDRGRWGPLHF. In DNA form, the CDR3 reads TGTGCCAGCAGTGGGGACAGGGGGCGCTGGGGACCCCTCCACTTT.

The J gene is TRBJ1-2, the V gene TRBV3-1, with D tentatively TRBD1 (5 bases). There are 12 residues in the CDR3. Trimming cost V 4 bases and J 8 bases, with 11 bases left between them. In germline, CDR1 is LGHDT, CDR2 YNNKEL (reference sequence). In DNA form, the CDR3 reads TGTGCCAGCAGCCCGGGACGCGGGGGCTACACCTTC. It is translated as CASSPGRGGYTF. The complete variable domain, with remaining parts taken from reference TRBV3-1 and TRBJ1-2, reads DTAVSQTPKYLVTQMGNDKSIKCEQNLGHDTMYWYKQDSKKFLKIMFSYNNKELIINETVPNRFSPKSPDKAHLNLHINSLELGDSAVYFCASSPGRGGYTFGSGTRLTVV.

In its sample, this clonotype was seen once. The J gene is TRBJ1-6, the V gene TRBV20-1; D gene uncertain. V gave up 4 bases and J gave up 8 bases, with 0 bases separating them. Germline CDR1 reads DFQATT; CDR2 reads SNEGSKA (reference sequence). The CDR3 runs to 9 residues. CDR3 protein: CSANSPLHF. For the CDR3, the DNA is TGCAGTGCTAATTCACCCCTCCACTTT.

This clonotype was detected a few times. The rearrangement joins TRBV18 to TRBJ2-4; D is ambiguous. The CDR3 sequence is 14 residues long. V was shortened by 3 bases and J by 0 bases, with 6 bases between the two germline ends. Looked up from germline, CDR1 is KGHSH and CDR2 is LQKENI. DNA for the CDR3: TGTGCCAGCTCACCCACCGGAGCCAAAAACATTCAGTACTTC. This gives the protein CASSPTGAKNIQYF.

The chain combines TRBV25-1 with TRBJ1-2, with 11 bases aligning to TRBD1. Germline values: CDR1 MGHDK, CDR2 SYGVNS. This CDR3 is built from 14 residues. Trimming cost V 8 bases and J 4 bases; bases outside gene matches: 6. CDR3 residues: CASRGTGGFYGYTF. The DNA of the CDR3 is TGTGCCAGCCGAGGGACAGGGGGATTCTATGGCTACACCTTC.

The chain links TRBV20-1 to TRBJ1-2, with D hard to call. V gave up 4 bases and J gave up 4 bases, with 16 bases separating them. CDR1 is DFQATT, CDR2 SNEGSKA, per germline (reference sequence). This CDR3 comprises 14 residues. In DNA, the CDR3 is TGCAGTGCTACCTCCTACAGAAAGCTCTATGGCTACACCTTC. This gives the protein CSATSYRKLYGYTF.

J is TRBJ1-2 and V is TRBV7-9; TRBD1 might be the D (5 bases). This CDR3 has 16 residues. Germline CDR1 SEHNR, CDR2 FQNEAQ (reference sequence). V was cut by 1 base and J by 0 bases, with 12 bases left in between. Here the CDR3 reads CASSLGRDQANYGYTF. CDR3 DNA sequence: TGTGCCAGCAGCTTAGGACGGGACCAAGCTAACTATGGCTACACCTTC.

The gene calls are TRBV20-1 and TRBJ1-2; 7 bases fit TRBD1. V gave up 4 bases and J gave up 2 bases; unmatched junction bases: 7. The germline V gene encodes CDR1 DFQATT and CDR2 SNEGSKA (reference sequence). CDR3 length equals 14 residues. The CDR3 loop is CSATGDRDNYGYTF. In nucleotides, the CDR3 is TGCAGTGCTACGGGAGACAGGGACAACTATGGCTACACCTTC.

This chain joins TRBV20-1 and TRBJ1-1; 9 nucleotides align to TRBD1. This CDR3 has 13 amino acids. Germline loops: CDR1 DFQATT, CDR2 SNEGSKA (reference sequence). The V and J ends lost 5 bases and 0 bases, in that order; junction bases with no gene match: 1. The CDR3 bases are TGCAGTGCTTGGGACAGGGTGAACACTGAAGCTTTCTTT. Protein: CSAWDRVNTEAFF.

This chain links TRBV10-3 with TRBJ1-1, with 7 bases identical to TRBD1. The germline CDR1 and CDR2 sequences are ENHRY and SYGVKD. The V and J ends lost 11 bases and 4 bases, in that order; junction bases with no gene match: 10. The CDR3 extends over 13 amino acids. CDR3 loop: CASQGGRVTEAFF. As DNA, the CDR3 is TGTGCCTCCCAGGGGGGGCGCGTCACTGAAGCTTTCTTT.

The genes are TRBV12-5 and TRBJ2-5; D is possibly TRBD2 (5 bases). The V gene lost 9 bases and the J gene lost 5 bases, with 16 bases spanning the gap. The germline V gene encodes CDR1 LGHNT and CDR2 FRNRAP. This CDR3 comprises 13 residues. The CDR3 here is CASQAYSGETQYF. The DNA of the CDR3 is TGTGCTAGCCAAGCCTATTCGGGGGAGACCCAGTACTTC.

V and J are TRBV5-4 and TRBJ2-1; D is possibly TRBD2 (7 bases). Germline V CDR1 and CDR2: SGHNT, YYREEE (reference sequence). Trimming took off 3 bases at V and 5 bases at J, with 12 bases between the two ends. The CDR3 consists of 14 residues. The CDR3 DNA reads TGTGCCAGCAGCTCGGGGGGCGGGGACAATGAGCAGTTCTTC. This gives the protein CASSSGGGDNEQFF.

The genes are TRBV3-1 and TRBJ2-1; D unclear. V shed 3 bases and J shed 8 bases, with 11 bases lying between them. The CDR3 is 13 amino acids. In germline, CDR1 is LGHDT, CDR2 YNNKEL (reference sequence). CDR3 residues: CASSQAYRDEQFF. The DNA for the CDR3 is TGTGCCAGCAGCCAGGCTTACAGAGATGAGCAGTTCTTC.

The chain links TRBV29-1 to TRBJ1-1; no definite D call. Germline lookup yields CDR1 SQVTM and CDR2 ANQGSEA. Trimming left V 6 bases short and J 7 bases short, with 12 bases between. The CDR3 extends over 11 amino acids. CDR3 protein: CSVEYGNEAFF. Here the CDR3 DNA reads TGCAGCGTGGAATATGGAAATGAAGCTTTCTTT.

The chain carries TRBV29-1 and TRBJ2-1, with TRBD2 matching over 8 bases. The CDR3 is made up of 13 amino acids. Germline V gives CDR1 SQVTM, CDR2 ANQGSEA. V was clipped by 4 bases and J by 9 bases; unmatched bases: 8. This CDR3 is CSVASGGRGEQFF. CDR3 sequence (DNA): TGCAGCGTTGCCTCGGGGGGGCGGGGTGAGCAGTTCTTC.

The chain is built from TRBV9 and TRBJ2-1; 10 bases align to TRBD1. V lost 4 bases and J lost 8; bases outside the gene matches: 6. Germline V gives CDR1 SGDLS, CDR2 YYNGEE. The CDR3 loop spans 14 amino acids. The DNA for the CDR3 is TGTGCCAGCAGCCTGCGACAGGGGGCAGATGAGCAGTTCTTC. Its translation is CASSLRQGADEQFF.

This chain links TRBV3-1 with TRBJ2-3; TRBD2 agrees at 10 bases. Germline CDR1 LGHDT, CDR2 YNNKEL (reference sequence). The J segment lost 4 bases and the V segment lost 4 bases, leaving 5 bases of the junction unmatched. The CDR3 length is 15 residues. DNA of the CDR3: TGTGCCAGCAGCCCCCCCAGCGGGGGGGCAGATACGCAGTATTTT. Protein product: CASSPPSGGADTQYF.

CDR3 loop: CASSEVGGYETQYF. Here the CDR3 DNA reads TGTGCCAGCAGTGAAGTGGGGGGGTACGAGACCCAGTACTTC. V and J are TRBV2 and TRBJ2-5; 7 nucleotides match TRBD2. The V gene end was trimmed by 1 base and the J gene end by 5 bases; junction bases not matched to a gene: 4. The V gene's germline CDR1 is SNHLY and CDR2 FYNNEI. The CDR3 runs 14 residues.